This entry is about one TCR beta chain. Its target is not known. This entry comes from a study of chemoradiotherapy in HPV16-positive cancers. Looking at the study overall: Candidate HPV-specific clones and shared TCR motifs came from a couple of HPV16-positive patients.

Repeated repertoire sampling spanned the course of chemoradiotherapy. TCRdb keeps only in-frame clones here, not all; method: immunoSEQ multiplex PCR. The sample has 9,000 to 15,000 clones, under 80% seen once. The CDR3 spans 14 residues. J gave up 2 bases and V 1 base, and 2 bases lay outside the gene matches. Germline assignment: CDR1 SGHAT and CDR2 FQNNGV. Notes on the study in general: In HPV16-positive patients, HPV-responsive T-cell expansion tracked better recurrence-free survival. Candidate HPV-specific clones and E7-related TCR motifs grew in tumor during treatment.

J is TRBJ2-7 and V is TRBV11-2; TRBD2 aligns across 7 bases. The receptor's source is a human donor with HPV-associated anogenital cancer. Collection took place from a patient who underwent chemoradiotherapy. The CDR3 loop is CASSLGRGTYEQYF. CDR3 in DNA: TGTGCCAGCAGCTTAGGGCGGGGGACCTACGAGCAGTACTTC. The whole variable domain, remainder taken from reference TRBV11-2 and TRBJ2-7, is EAGVAQSPRYKIIEKRQSVAFWCNPISGHATLYWYQQILGQGPKLLIQFQNNGVVDDSQLPKDRFSAERLKGVDSTLKIQPAKLEDSAVYLCASSLGRGTYEQYFGPGTRLTVT.